The rows below give T cell receptor beta chains drawn from one sample of a study of OX40 agonist ivuxolimab in advanced cancers. Sequencing used immunoSEQ multiplex PCR; TCRdb keeps in-frame clones, though not all of them. The table records about 45,000 clones, about 80% of them present only once. Sequencing was performed on CD4+ or CD8+ T cells sorted from blood, taken in a trial of the OX40 agonist ivuxolimab. The receptors come from an adult with an advanced solid tumor such as melanoma, head and neck, liver or kidney cancer. Both conserved end residues are part of each CDR3.

J gene	V gene	CDR3 protein
TRBJ2-3	TRBV11-2	CASSLVSGADTQYF
TRBJ2-1	TRBV9	CASSVAYGTSGGVSYNEQFF
TRBJ2-2	TRBV4-1	CASSQRTGLHSGELFF
TRBJ1-2	TRBV5-6	CASSFAGSSTF
TRBJ2-7	TRBV5-4	CASSLLEQTIYEQYF
TRBJ2-5	TRBV18	CASSPSTGRQETQYF
TRBJ1-1	TRBV28	CASRLGQGLLDTEAFF
TRBJ2-1	TRBV19	CASSSGQGSLDEQFF
TRBJ1-5	TRBV28	CASSSGQVRNQPQHF
TRBJ2-1	TRBV9	CASSHGGEWPHNEQFF
TRBJ2-7	TRBV12-5	CASGSILAGGSFYEQYF
TRBJ2-7	TRBV7-9	CASSSDRLTVF
TRBJ2-1	TRBV7-9	CASSLAGSYNEQFF
TRBJ2-3	TRBV4-1	CASSRDLSTDTQYF
TRBJ2-1	TRBV6-4	CASSDLRTGGNEQFF
TRBJ2-1	TRBV5-5	CASSLYGDEQFF
TRBJ2-5	TRBV28	CASSLEASGRKETQYF
TRBJ2-5	TRBV13	CASSLGVGGAQYF
TRBJ2-1	TRBV6-1	CASSPLGSYNEQFF
TRBJ2-2	TRBV7-8	CASSLGGFYTGELFF